Listed below are T cell receptor beta chains from one sample, sequenced in a study of blood T cells in healthy people across ages. TCRdb used MiXCR to reprocess the 5' RACE reads, holding one entry per CDR3 protein. The sample consists of some 1.5 million distinct CDR3 sequences, 40% to 45% of them appearing once. The sequenced material came from blood. These receptors were taken from a woman between 18 and 30 years old in good health. The CDR3 runs from the conserved cysteine through the conserved F or W. Fields, in order: CDR3 protein, CDR3 DNA, CDR3 length, clone size, D gene, J gene, V gene. A D gene is named only where the DNA matches it firmly. Clone size is not always given. Where it is, it says once, few, many or a class for expanded clones.

CDR3: CASSSRLAVSYNEQFF
DNA: TGTGCCAGCAGTTCGCGACTAGCGGTCTCCTACAATGAGCAGTTCTTC
length: 16
size: NA
D: TRBD2
J: TRBJ2-1
V: TRBV6-2/TRBV6-3

CDR3: CASSTGWNQETQYF
DNA: TGTGCCAGCTCGACTGGGTGGAACCAAGAGACCCAGTACTTC
length: 14
size: NA
D: NA
J: TRBJ2-5
V: TRBV25-1

CDR3: CASSYGWDTEAFF
DNA: TGTGCCAGCAGTTACGGGTGGGACACTGAAGCTTTCTTT
length: 13
size: few
D: NA
J: TRBJ1-1
V: TRBV6-5

CDR3: CASSLYLTSLNEQFF
DNA: TGTGCCAGCAGCTTGTATCTGACTAGCCTTAATGAGCAGTTCTTC
length: 15
size: few
D: TRBD2
J: TRBJ2-1
V: TRBV5-5

CDR3: CASSPTMRETQYF
DNA: TGTGCCAGCAGCCCGACCATGAGGGAGACCCAGTACTTC
length: 13
size: NA
D: NA
J: TRBJ2-5
V: TRBV7-2

CDR3: CASSQDSIGFNSPLHF
DNA: TGTGCCAGCAGCCAAGATTCGATCGGGTTTAATTCACCCCTCCACTTT
length: 16
size: few
D: NA
J: TRBJ1-6
V: TRBV4-2

CDR3: CASNPLGMGGSRYNEQYF
DNA: TGTGCCAGCAACCCACTTGGGATGGGGGGCTCAAGATACAATGAGCAGTACTTC
length: 18
size: NA
D: NA
J: TRBJ2-7
V: TRBV6-1

CDR3: CASSYSSLAGSYNEQFF
DNA: TGTGCCAGCAGTTACTCGTCCCTAGCGGGTTCCTACAATGAGCAGTTCTTC
length: 17
size: NA
D: TRBD2
J: TRBJ2-1
V: TRBV6-5

CDR3: CASGRLRNGYTF
DNA: TGTGCTAGTGGTCGGCTGAGGAATGGCTACACCTTC
length: 12
size: NA
D: NA
J: TRBJ1-2
V: TRBV12-5

CDR3: CSAHHGGRWTYEQYF
DNA: TGCAGTGCCCACCATGGGGGACGGTGGACTTACGAGCAGTACTTC
length: 15
size: once
D: NA
J: TRBJ2-7
V: TRBV20-1

CDR3: CASSFDPRITDTQYF
DNA: TGTGCCAGCAGCTTTGATCCCAGGATCACAGATACGCAGTATTTT
length: 15
size: once
D: NA
J: TRBJ2-3
V: TRBV7-6

CDR3: CAISDTGSEQYF
DNA: TGTGCCATCAGTGATACAGGGTCTGAGCAGTACTTC
length: 12
size: few
D: NA
J: TRBJ2-7
V: TRBV10-3

CDR3: CASRYRGQSGYTF
DNA: TGTGCCAGCAGGTACCGGGGACAGAGTGGCTACACCTTC
length: 13
size: few
D: TRBD1
J: TRBJ1-2
V: TRBV6-5

CDR3: CATSDLVGDTQYF
DNA: TGTGCCACCAGTGATTTGGTCGGAGATACGCAGTATTTT
length: 13
size: few
D: NA
J: TRBJ2-3
V: TRBV24-1

CDR3: CASSASGTEYNEQFF
DNA: TGTGCCAGCAGCGCGAGCGGGACCGAATACAATGAGCAGTTCTTC
length: 15
size: NA
D: TRBD2
J: TRBJ2-1
V: TRBV9

CDR3: CASPPGKCSISYEQYF
DNA: TGTGCCAGCCCCCCAGGAAAGTGCTCCATCTCCTACGAGCAGTACTTC
length: 16
size: few
D: NA
J: TRBJ2-7
V: TRBV3-1

CDR3: CARQKTGGGEQYF
DNA: TGTGCCCGACAGAAGACAGGGGGCGGTGAGCAGTACTTC
length: 13
size: NA
D: TRBD1
J: TRBJ2-4
V: TRBV2

CDR3: CASSEGTSEETQYF
DNA: TGTGCCAGCAGCGAAGGGACTAGCGAAGAGACCCAGTACTTC
length: 14
size: many
D: TRBD2
J: TRBJ2-5
V: TRBV25-1

CDR3: CASSVAGDLNTEAFF
DNA: TGTGCCAGCAGCGTAGCAGGGGACCTGAACACTGAAGCTTTCTTT
length: 15
size: few
D: NA
J: TRBJ1-1
V: TRBV9

CDR3: CASSEGSGGNQETQYF
DNA: TGTGCCAGCAGTGAAGGTAGCGGGGGAAACCAAGAGACCCAGTACTTC
length: 16
size: few
D: TRBD2
J: TRBJ2-5
V: TRBV25-1

CDR3: CASSQFPGLGPLHF
DNA: TGTGCCAGCAGCCAATTCCCAGGGTTAGGACCCCTCCACTTT
length: 14
size: NA
D: NA
J: TRBJ1-6
V: TRBV3-1

CDR3: CASSPSSEHTGELFF
DNA: TGTGCCAGCAGCCCGTCGTCGGAACACACCGGGGAGCTGTTTTTT
length: 15
size: NA
D: NA
J: TRBJ2-2
V: TRBV28

CDR3: CASSVVASELAALSEQFF
DNA: TGTGCCAGCAGCGTAGTCGCCAGCGAGCTGGCCGCCCTTAGCGAGCAGTTCTTC
length: 18
size: NA
D: NA
J: TRBJ2-1
V: TRBV9

CDR3: CASSYLPGGTDTQYF
DNA: TGTGCCAGCAGTTACCTTCCAGGCGGCACAGATACGCAGTATTTT
length: 15
size: NA
D: NA
J: TRBJ2-3
V: TRBV6-5

CDR3: CASSQGGRAVYEQFF
DNA: TGTGCCAGCAGCCAAGGAGGGAGGGCCGTCTATGAGCAGTTCTTC
length: 15
size: NA
D: TRBD2
J: TRBJ2-1
V: TRBV14

CDR3: CASSLSSELQETQYF
DNA: TGTGCCAGCAGTTTATCCTCTGAACTCCAAGAGACCCAGTACTTC
length: 15
size: few
D: NA
J: TRBJ2-5
V: TRBV28

CDR3: CASSLQGWDEAFF
DNA: TGTGCCAGCAGCTTACAGGGGTGGGATGAAGCTTTCTTT
length: 13
size: NA
D: NA
J: TRBJ1-1
V: TRBV7-9

CDR3: CSATTGGGHQPQHF
DNA: TGCAGTGCTACCACAGGGGGAGGCCATCAGCCCCAGCATTTT
length: 14
size: few
D: TRBD1
J: TRBJ1-5
V: TRBV20-1

CDR3: CSANPQVIRTHNSPLHF
DNA: TGCAGTGCAAATCCGCAGGTTATACGGACACATAATTCACCCCTCCACTTT
length: 17
size: few
D: NA
J: TRBJ1-6
V: TRBV20-1

CDR3: CSGGTGSAEAFF
DNA: TGCAGCGGAGGAACAGGGAGCGCTGAAGCTTTCTTT
length: 12
size: few
D: NA
J: TRBJ1-1
V: TRBV29-1

CDR3: CASSFLHGTDQETQYF
DNA: TGTGCCAGCAGTTTCTTACATGGGACAGATCAAGAGACCCAGTACTTC
length: 16
size: NA
D: TRBD1
J: TRBJ2-5
V: TRBV27

CDR3: CTSSREGQGHNSPLHF
DNA: TGCACCAGCAGCCGAGAAGGACAGGGGCATAATTCACCCCTCCACTTT
length: 16
size: NA
D: TRBD1
J: TRBJ1-6
V: TRBV4-3

CDR3: CASSLDGQVYGSPLHF
DNA: TGTGCCAGCAGCTTAGATGGACAGGTCTACGGTTCACCCCTCCACTTT
length: 16
size: NA
D: TRBD1
J: TRBJ1-6
V: TRBV7-2

CDR3: CSAPDRGNFAAFF
DNA: TGCAGTGCCCCGGACAGGGGCAATTTCGCAGCTTTCTTT
length: 13
size: NA
D: TRBD1
J: TRBJ1-1
V: TRBV20-1